This T cell receptor beta chain was sequenced in a study of blood T cell repertoires in COVID-19. This clone has only one observation. CDR1 and CDR2 from the germline V gene are SGHTA and FQGNSA. The CDR3 covers 15 residues. V was clipped by 4 bases and J by 3 bases, with 16 bases between them. Study processing details: The authors estimated nucleated cell counts from reference gene primer amplification. Sequencing was performed with immunoSEQ multiplex PCR; in TCRdb, only in-frame clones are kept and a portion is missing. That table furnishes V, J and clone size, whereas the DNA furnished D and trimming. The top ten hold 2% to 3% of the sample, which has under 350,000 clones, about 88% seen once.

The receptor was isolated from a man in his 60s who had recovered from COVID-19. The chain links TRBV7-2 to TRBJ2-7, with a weak D call TRBD2 (7 bases). The sequenced material came from PBMCs or T cells enriched from blood (not recorded which). The CDR3 DNA reads TGTGCCAGCAGCTCCCAAGGGGGAGGGCACTACGAGCAGTACTTC. Amino acid sequence: CASSSQGGGHYEQYF.